This is a list of T cell receptor beta chains from one sample in a study of immune evolution from preneoplasia to lung adenocarcinoma. The table came from immunoSEQ multiplex PCR; TCRdb's copy has only in-frame clones and leaves some out. The sample records 6,000 or so clones, about three quarters being singletons. The sequencing input was FFPE invasive lung adenocarcinoma tissue. The receptors were sampled from a person aged 45 to 59 with lung adenocarcinoma. Both conserved end residues are part of each CDR3. The order of the fields is clone size, D gene, V gene, J gene, CDR3 protein, CDR3 DNA. The D gene is left open where the match is weak. The size entry is marked missing in some rows and otherwise reads once, few, many or a size class.

clone_size: .; d_call: TRBD1; v_call: TRBV5-5; j_call: TRBJ1-2; cdr3_aa: CASTQDRGPPGYGYTF; cdr3_nt: TGTGCCAGCACCCAAGACAGGGGGCCTCCTGGCTATGGCTACACCTTC
clone_size: .; d_call: TRBD2; v_call: TRBV7-9; j_call: TRBJ2-1; cdr3_aa: CASSTGLALTDNEQFF; cdr3_nt: TGTGCCAGCAGCACGGGACTAGCGCTAACCGACAATGAGCAGTTCTTC
clone_size: .; d_call: .; v_call: TRBV30; j_call: TRBJ1-4; cdr3_aa: CAWRWAGGKLFF; cdr3_nt: TGTGCCTGGAGATGGGCAGGAGGAAAACTGTTTTTT
clone_size: once; d_call: .; v_call: TRBV7-2; j_call: TRBJ2-1; cdr3_aa: CASSLGSGLEQFF; cdr3_nt: TGTGCCAGCAGCTTAGGATCGGGGCTTGAGCAGTTCTTC
clone_size: .; d_call: .; v_call: TRBV5-4; j_call: TRBJ2-2; cdr3_aa: CASSPKQGTKAGELFF; cdr3_nt: TGTGCCAGCAGCCCTAAACAGGGTACAAAGGCCGGGGAGCTGTTTTTT
clone_size: .; d_call: .; v_call: TRBV4-1; j_call: TRBJ2-7; cdr3_aa: CASSQGGPRPPEQYF; cdr3_nt: TGCGCCAGCAGCCAGGGGGGCCCCAGGCCCCCCGAGCAGTACTTC
clone_size: .; d_call: TRBD1; v_call: TRBV13; j_call: TRBJ2-7; cdr3_aa: CASSLGQGVGEQYF; cdr3_nt: TGTGCCAGCAGCTTGGGACAGGGAGTAGGGGAGCAGTACTTC
clone_size: .; d_call: TRBD2; v_call: TRBV30; j_call: TRBJ2-7; cdr3_aa: CAWRLAGGPGEQYF; cdr3_nt: TGTGCCTGGAGGCTAGCGGGAGGGCCGGGTGAGCAGTACTTC
clone_size: .; d_call: .; v_call: TRBV29-1; j_call: TRBJ2-2; cdr3_aa: CSVAGVLNSGELFF; cdr3_nt: TGCAGCGTTGCGGGAGTTTTAAATTCCGGGGAGCTGTTTTTT
clone_size: .; d_call: TRBD1; v_call: TRBV6-5; j_call: TRBJ2-7; cdr3_aa: CASSQRQGNYEQYF; cdr3_nt: TGTGCCAGCAGTCAGAGACAGGGTAACTACGAGCAGTACTTC
clone_size: .; d_call: .; v_call: TRBV14; j_call: TRBJ2-5; cdr3_aa: CASSQRASGSQYF; cdr3_nt: TGTGCCAGCAGCCAAAGGGCCTCGGGGTCCCAGTACTTC
clone_size: .; d_call: .; v_call: TRBV7-6; j_call: TRBJ2-5; cdr3_aa: CASSTQGGGQYF; cdr3_nt: TGTGCCAGCAGCACCCAGGGAGGGGGCCAGTACTTC
clone_size: .; d_call: .; v_call: TRBV28; j_call: TRBJ1-4; cdr3_aa: CASSSREMGLFF; cdr3_nt: TGTGCCAGCAGTTCCAGAGAAATGGGGCTGTTTTTT
clone_size: .; d_call: .; v_call: TRBV6-5; j_call: TRBJ1-4; cdr3_aa: CASSYSSGTNEKLFF; cdr3_nt: TGTGCCAGCAGTTACTCATCCGGGACTAATGAAAAACTGTTTTTT
clone_size: .; d_call: .; v_call: TRBV9; j_call: TRBJ2-5; cdr3_aa: CASNRGGETQYF; cdr3_nt: TGTGCCAGCAACAGGGGAGGGGAGACCCAGTACTTC
clone_size: .; d_call: .; v_call: TRBV2; j_call: TRBJ1-5; cdr3_aa: CASRGGAGQPQHF; cdr3_nt: TGTGCCAGCCGGGGGGGGGCAGGTCAGCCCCAGCATTTT
clone_size: .; d_call: TRBD1; v_call: TRBV19; j_call: TRBJ1-1; cdr3_aa: CASSRDRGTEAFF; cdr3_nt: TGTGCCAGTAGCAGGGACAGGGGCACTGAAGCTTTCTTT
clone_size: .; d_call: .; v_call: TRBV5-1; j_call: TRBJ2-5; cdr3_aa: CASSQGGETQYF; cdr3_nt: TGCGCCAGCAGCCAAGGTGGGGAGACCCAGTACTTC
clone_size: .; d_call: .; v_call: TRBV18; j_call: TRBJ1-5; cdr3_aa: CASSPDRDQPQHF; cdr3_nt: TGTGCCAGCTCACCAGACAGAGATCAGCCCCAGCATTTT
clone_size: .; d_call: .; v_call: TRBV7-6; j_call: TRBJ2-1; cdr3_aa: CASSFEFQGNEQFF; cdr3_nt: TGTGCCAGCAGCTTTGAGTTCCAGGGGAATGAGCAGTTCTTC
clone_size: .; d_call: .; v_call: TRBV10-2; j_call: TRBJ1-5; cdr3_aa: CASSKGSRQPQHF; cdr3_nt: TGCGCCAGCAGTAAGGGTAGCAGGCAGCCCCAGCATTTT
clone_size: few; d_call: TRBD2; v_call: TRBV6-5; j_call: TRBJ2-1; cdr3_aa: CASSYRPGLLDEQFF; cdr3_nt: TGTGCCAGCAGTTACAGGCCGGGACTACTGGATGAGCAGTTCTTC
clone_size: .; d_call: .; v_call: TRBV6-5; j_call: TRBJ1-3; cdr3_aa: CASSYDRNTIYF; cdr3_nt: TGTGCCAGCAGTTACGACCGAAACACCATATATTTT
clone_size: .; d_call: .; v_call: TRBV29-1; j_call: TRBJ2-3; cdr3_aa: CSVAWTGTDTQYF; cdr3_nt: TGCAGCGTTGCTTGGACCGGCACAGATACGCAGTATTTT
clone_size: few; d_call: .; v_call: TRBV7-2; j_call: TRBJ1-4; cdr3_aa: CASSFTTDNEKLFF; cdr3_nt: TGTGCCAGCAGCTTTACAACAGATAATGAAAAACTGTTTTTT
clone_size: .; d_call: .; v_call: TRBV29-1; j_call: TRBJ2-1; cdr3_aa: CSVTRGAVYNEQFF; cdr3_nt: TGCAGCGTTACCCGGGGGGCGGTCTACAATGAGCAGTTCTTC